This T cell receptor beta chain emerged from a study of Ad26.COV2.S vaccination and SARS-CoV-2 variants. For the study at large: As a participant in COV1001, the donor was in the Ad26.COV2.S trial arm. General study points: Responses of spike-specific T cells (both CD8+ and CD4+) reportedly showed substantial breadth after vaccination. For non-spike TCRs, breadth in vaccine recipients resembled that in placebo recipients.

CDR3 length equals 16 residues. Looked up from germline, CDR1 is LNHNV and CDR2 is YYDKDF (reference sequence). V gave up 5 bases and J gave up 2 bases; unmatched junction bases: 10. Stated treatment: around 19 received Ad26.COV2.S at low or high dose, single or two shots; roughly 5 received placebo; per-sample allocation not given. All samples were drawn on day 63, counting from the first vaccine or placebo injection. Participants' vaccine, an Ad26 vector, delivered Wuhan-strain SARS-CoV-2 spike. In regard to this clone: The antigen is unknown.

Method: immunoSEQ multiplex PCR; TCRdb's copy keeps in-frame clones and lacks some. The repertoire includes 440,000 or so clones, over 80% of them detected once, and 1.5% to 2% sits in the top ten. Here the sequenced sample was peripheral blood, taken in a trial of Ad26.COV2.S vaccine versus placebo. This clonotype was obtained from a person between 18 and 59 years old who received the Ad26.COV2.S COVID-19 vaccine or a placebo. The chain joins TRBV15 to TRBJ1-1, with TRBD1 matching 8 bases. The CDR3 loop reads CATSRGRTGTNTEAFF. The DNA for the CDR3 is TGTGCCACCAGCCGTGGCCGGACAGGGACAAACACTGAAGCTTTCTTT.